This T cell receptor (beta chain) was sequenced during a study of blood T cell repertoires in COVID-19. On the study more broadly: Both acute and convalescent COVID-19 samples were obtained from the United States, Italy and Spain. In each case, the material was cDNA or gDNA derived from T cells, B-cell-depleted T cells, or PBMCs.

Authors' processing steps: Amplification with reference gene primers provided the estimates of nucleated cell counts. Method: immunoSEQ multiplex PCR; TCRdb's copy keeps in-frame clones and lacks some. That table supplies the V and J calls and clone size; D and trimming were determined from the DNA. This sample carries a few hundred thousand clones, less than 90% of them seen once, and the ten largest clones take less than 5%. The CDR3 runs to 15 residues. Germline V CDR1 and CDR2: LNHDA, SQIVND (reference sequence). V shed 9 bases, J shed 1 base, and the junction held 6 bases outside the gene matches.

This TCR came from a man in his sixties who had recovered from COVID-19. Sequencing was performed on peripheral blood. The V and J genes are TRBV19 and TRBJ1-1; 12 nucleotides align to TRBD1. Here the CDR3 reads CASRDRGQGNTEAFF. The CDR3 nucleotides are TGTGCCAGCCGGGACAGGGGGCAGGGGAACACTGAAGCTTTCTTT.